These 14 T cell receptor beta chains came from one sample sequenced in a study of shared clonotypes between healthy human individuals. TCRdb keeps only in-frame clones here, not all; method: immunoSEQ multiplex PCR. The sample has hundreds of thousands of clones, roughly 97% seen once; the top ten hold roughly 0.055%. Sample: naive CD4+ T cells sorted from blood. Subset: CD45RA+ positively selected. These TCRs come from a woman younger than 45 in good health.

This chain joins TRBV27 and TRBJ2-1, with 11 bases aligning to TRBD2. The CDR3 is 18 amino acids. From germline, CDR1 is MNHEY and CDR2 SMNVEV (reference sequence). Losses at the gene ends were 4 bases for V and 3 bases for J; bases not matched to a gene: 11. CDR3 nucleotides: TGTGCCAGCAGTTCCCCTCCGGGACTAGCGGACCTCTACAATGAGCAGTTCTTC. Translated, it gives CASSSPPGLADLYNEQFF.

The V gene is TRBV19, the J gene TRBJ2-1; TRBD2 matches 7 bases. V shed 0 bases and J 1 base; nucleotides not matched to a gene: 12. The CDR3 length is 19 residues. The germline V gene has CDR1 LNHDA and CDR2 SQIVND (reference sequence). The CDR3 spells CASSIDHREVSGSYNEQFF. CDR3 bases: TGTGCCAGTAGTATAGACCACCGGGAGGTCTCGGGGTCCTACAATGAGCAGTTCTTC. Filled out from reference TRBV19 and TRBJ2-1, the complete variable domain reads DGGITQSPKYLFRKEGQNVTLSCEQNLNHDAMYWYRQDPGQGLRLIYYSQIVNDFQKGDIAEGYSVSREKKESFPLTVTSAQKNPTAFYLCASSIDHREVSGSYNEQFFGPGTRLTVL.

The rearrangement uses TRBV5-1 and TRBJ2-7; 8 bases map to TRBD2. The germline gives CDR1 SGHRS, CDR2 YFSETQ. V shed 1 base and J 6 bases; nucleotides not matched to a gene: 15. The CDR3 covers 17 residues. The CDR3 sequence is CASSLSLLASGPGEQYF. The DNA for the CDR3 is TGCGCCAGCAGCTTGTCACTTTTGGCTAGCGGGCCCGGCGAGCAGTACTTC.

The chain couples TRBV6-4 to TRBJ2-5; 8 bases are shared with TRBD2. The CDR3 consists of 13 residues. CDR1 is MRHNA and CDR2 is SNTAGT in the germline V gene. V trimming: 2 bases; J trimming: 5 bases; junction bases outside the gene matches: 1. The CDR3: CASSDTGGETQYF. The CDR3 coding sequence is TGTGCCAGCAGTGACACGGGAGGGGAGACCCAGTACTTC.

The chain is built from TRBV27 and TRBJ1-5; D unresolved. V lost 2 bases and J lost 9, with 8 bases in between. The germline V gene has CDR1 MNHEY and CDR2 SMNVEV (reference sequence). The CDR3 has 12 residues. The CDR3: CASSLGSWPQHF. The CDR3, as DNA: TGTGCCAGCAGTTTAGGTAGCTGGCCCCAGCATTTT.

The chain links TRBV2 to TRBJ1-4; D gene unclear. The CDR3 contains 15 residues. Trimming took 7 bases from V and 6 from J, leaving 18 bases between them. Germline lookup yields CDR1 SNHLY and CDR2 FYNNEI. CDR3 amino acids: CASTGDQSGYEKLFF. The CDR3 DNA reads TGTGCCAGCACCGGGGATCAAAGCGGATATGAAAAACTGTTTTTT.

V is TRBV28 and J is TRBJ1-6; D possibly corresponds to TRBD1 (5 bases). The CDR3 length is 15 residues. Germline V lookup: CDR1 MDHEN, CDR2 SYDVKM. The V end lost 7 bases, the J end lost 10 bases, and 20 bases lay between the germline ends. This CDR3 reads CASTPTRGLRSPLHF. CDR3 nucleotide sequence: TGTGCCAGCACTCCAACTCGGGGCTTGAGGTCACCCCTCCACTTT.

With respect to this clone: Other nucleotide sequences in the sample specify the same CDR3. The chain is built from TRBV6-6 and TRBJ1-1; D is undetermined. V gave up 3 bases and J gave up 4 bases, with 9 bases separating them. This CDR3 spans 13 amino acids. CDR1 is MNHNY and CDR2 is SVGAGI in the germline V gene (reference sequence). For the CDR3, the DNA is TGTGCCAGCAGTTATGGAGAGGGCACTGAAGCTTTCTTT. Its protein product is CASSYGEGTEAFF.

This clone was recorded once. The genes are TRBV7-8 and TRBJ1-2; 10 nucleotides align to TRBD1. The CDR3 consists of 15 residues. Looked up from germline, CDR1 is SGHVS and CDR2 is FQNEAQ. Trimming took 5 bases from V and 2 from J; bases not matched to a gene: 5. DNA of the CDR3: TGTGCCAGCAGCAGCGACAGGGGGCTAAACTATGGCTACACCTTC. This codes for CASSSDRGLNYGYTF.

The J gene is TRBJ2-1, the V gene TRBV18; 7 positions match TRBD1. The J segment lost 8 bases and the V segment lost 2 bases, leaving 6 bases of the junction unmatched. This CDR3 region has 14 residues. Germline CDR1 and CDR2: KGHSH and LQKENI. CDR3 amino acids: CASSPRTGSDEQFF. CDR3 DNA sequence: TGTGCCAGCTCACCAAGGACAGGCTCCGATGAGCAGTTCTTC.

This rearrangement joins TRBV28 to TRBJ1-1; D perhaps matches TRBD1 (5 bases). V was clipped by 4 bases and J by 3 bases, with 18 bases between them. Per germline, CDR1 MDHEN and CDR2 SYDVKM. This CDR3 spans 16 amino acids. This CDR3 is CASSSASRQGYTEAFF. The CDR3 DNA reads TGTGCCAGCAGTTCGGCATCTCGCCAGGGCTACACTGAAGCTTTCTTT.

The chain is built from TRBV7-9 and TRBJ1-3, with D possibly matching TRBD1 (5 bases). V dropped 1 base and J dropped 1 base, with 17 bases sitting between them. The V gene's germline CDR1 is SEHNR and CDR2 FQNEAQ (reference sequence). The CDR3 has 18 residues. Here the CDR3 reads CASSLGPGPRRSGNTIYF. CDR3 DNA: TGTGCCAGCAGCTTAGGGCCGGGACCCCGCCGATCTGGAAACACCATATATTTT.

The V and J genes are TRBV10-3 and TRBJ1-2, with 8 nucleotides matching TRBD1. The J segment lost 4 bases and the V segment lost 6 bases, leaving 7 bases of the junction unmatched. Per the germline V gene, CDR1 is ENHRY and CDR2 is SYGVKD. This CDR3 spans 14 amino acids. CDR3 amino acids: CAIRPGTGVYGYTF. In DNA, the CDR3 is TGTGCCATCAGACCCGGGACAGGAGTCTATGGCTACACCTTC.

The chain couples TRBV7-6 to TRBJ2-1; 7 nucleotides align to TRBD2. Germline trimming cut 5 bases from V and 2 bases from J; bases unmatched to any gene: 9. This CDR3 has 16 amino acids. CDR1 and CDR2 from the germline V gene are SGHVS and FNYEAQ. This CDR3 is CASSGTGGGTYNEQFF. The CDR3 coding sequence is TGTGCCAGCAGCGGAACAGGCGGGGGTACCTACAATGAGCAGTTCTTC.